Many counts were recorded for the clone carrying this TCR beta chain. Its specificity is unknown. These data come from a study of human T cells and chemical hapten exposure. Study-level background: The study traced per-sample TCR yield variation mainly to small differences in pooled library volumes.

Points from the study as a whole: Significantly more large CDR3 similarity clusters arose among expanded TCRs than among controls.

TCRdb re-derived calls from the RACE reads in MiXCR, one entry per CDR3 protein. The sample carries roughly 360,000 distinct CDR3 sequences, approximately 5% recorded once. Time point: patch test 1, 2 weeks after DPC sensitization. Noted treatment: therapeutic diphenylcyclopropenone sensitization with weekly scalp DPC. Sequencing started from total RNA isolated from unfractionated whole blood. The V gene's germline CDR1 is DFQATT and CDR2 SNEGSKA (reference sequence). Trimming took off 0 bases at V and 0 bases at J, with 5 bases between the two ends. This CDR3 has 13 amino acids. The V and J genes are TRBV20-1 and TRBJ1-2; D not certain. The specimen comprised whole blood, sampled in connection with sensitization to the hapten diphenylcyclopropenone (DPC). The sequence was obtained from a woman aged 50 to 65 with alopecia areata. Some clones in this sample may be carry-over from other donors' samples. The CDR3 DNA reads TGCAGTGCTAGAGATCCCACTAACTATGGCTACACCTTC. Translation gives CSARDPTNYGYTF.